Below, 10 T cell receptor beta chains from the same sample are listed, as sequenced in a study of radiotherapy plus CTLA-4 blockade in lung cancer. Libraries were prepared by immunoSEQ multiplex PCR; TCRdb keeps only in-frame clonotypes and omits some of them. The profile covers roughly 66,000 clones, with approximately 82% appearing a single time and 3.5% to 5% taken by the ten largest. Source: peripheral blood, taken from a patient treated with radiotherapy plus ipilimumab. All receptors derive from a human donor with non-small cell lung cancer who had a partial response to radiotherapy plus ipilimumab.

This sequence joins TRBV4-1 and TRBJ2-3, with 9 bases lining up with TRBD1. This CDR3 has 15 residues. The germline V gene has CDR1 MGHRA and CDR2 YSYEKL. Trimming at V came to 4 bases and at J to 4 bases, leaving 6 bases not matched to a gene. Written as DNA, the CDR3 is TGCGCCAGCAGCCCGAGGGACAGGGACCCAGATACGCAGTATTTT. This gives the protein CASSPRDRDPDTQYF.

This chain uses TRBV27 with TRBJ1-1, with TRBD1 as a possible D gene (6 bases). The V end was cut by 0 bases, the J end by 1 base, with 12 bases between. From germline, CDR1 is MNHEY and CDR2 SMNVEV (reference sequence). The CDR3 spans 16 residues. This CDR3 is CASSLSPAGANTEAFF. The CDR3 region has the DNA TGTGCCAGCAGTTTATCGCCGGCGGGGGCGAACACTGAAGCTTTCTTT.

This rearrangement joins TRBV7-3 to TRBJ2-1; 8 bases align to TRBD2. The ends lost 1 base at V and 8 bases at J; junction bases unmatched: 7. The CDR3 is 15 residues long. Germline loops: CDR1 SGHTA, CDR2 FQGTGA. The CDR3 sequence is CASSLKAGEKDEQFF. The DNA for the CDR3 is TGTGCCAGCAGCTTAAAAGCGGGAGAGAAGGATGAGCAGTTCTTC. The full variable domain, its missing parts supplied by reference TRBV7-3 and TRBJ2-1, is GAGVSQTPSNKVTEKGKYVELRCDPISGHTALYWYRQSLGQGPEFLIYFQGTGAADDSGLPNDRFFAVRPEGSVSTLKIQRTERGDSAVYLCASSLKAGEKDEQFFGPGTRLTVL.

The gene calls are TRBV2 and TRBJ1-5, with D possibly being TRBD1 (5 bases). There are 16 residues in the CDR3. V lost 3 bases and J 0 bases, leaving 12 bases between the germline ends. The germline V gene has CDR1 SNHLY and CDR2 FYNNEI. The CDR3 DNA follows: TGTGCCAGCAGTGATCAGCAGGGATATAGCAATCAGCCCCAGCATTTT. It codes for CASSDQQGYSNQPQHF.

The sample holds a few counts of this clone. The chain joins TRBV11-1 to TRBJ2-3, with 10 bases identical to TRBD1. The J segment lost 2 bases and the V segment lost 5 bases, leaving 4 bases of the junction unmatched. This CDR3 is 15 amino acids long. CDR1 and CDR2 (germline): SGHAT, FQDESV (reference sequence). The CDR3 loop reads CASSPGQGSTDTQYF. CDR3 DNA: TGTGCCAGCAGCCCGGGACAGGGGTCCACAGATACGCAGTATTTT.

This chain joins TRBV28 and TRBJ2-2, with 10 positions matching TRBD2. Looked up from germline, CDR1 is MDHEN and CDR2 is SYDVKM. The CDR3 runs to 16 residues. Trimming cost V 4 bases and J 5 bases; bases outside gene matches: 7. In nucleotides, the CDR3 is TGTGCCAGCAGTTCCTACGGGACTAGCGAGACCGGGGAGCTGTTTTTT. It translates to CASSSYGTSETGELFF.

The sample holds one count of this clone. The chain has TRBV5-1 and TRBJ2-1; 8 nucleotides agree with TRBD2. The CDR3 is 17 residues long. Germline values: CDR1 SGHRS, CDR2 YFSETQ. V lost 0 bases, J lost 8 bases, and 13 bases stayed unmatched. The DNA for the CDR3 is TGCGCCAGCAGCTTGGCAACTAGCGGAGTGGCAGCGGATGAGCAGTTCTTC. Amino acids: CASSLATSGVAADEQFF. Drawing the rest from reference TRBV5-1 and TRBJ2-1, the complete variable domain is KAGVTQTPRYLIKTRGQQVTLSCSPISGHRSVSWYQQTPGQGLQFLFEYFSETQRNKGNFPGRFSGRQFSNSRSEMNVSTLELGDSALYLCASSLATSGVAADEQFFGPGTRLTVL.

The CDR3 sequence is CASSLRGGIDTQYF. DNA for the CDR3: TGTGCCAGCAGCTTGCGAGGGGGCATAGATACGCAGTATTTT. The rearrangement joins TRBV5-4 to TRBJ2-3, with 7 bases lining up with TRBD1. The V segment lost 1 base and the J segment 5 bases; nucleotides outside the gene matches: 4. Germline assignment: CDR1 SGHNT and CDR2 YYREEE (reference sequence). The CDR3 is made up of 14 amino acids. Based on the CDR3 plus reference TRBV5-4 and TRBJ2-3, the full variable domain is ETGVTQSPTHLIKTRGQQVTLRCSSQSGHNTVSWYQQALGQGPQFIFQYYREEENGRGNFPPRFSGLQFPNYSSELNVNALELDDSALYLCASSLRGGIDTQYFGPGTRLTVL.

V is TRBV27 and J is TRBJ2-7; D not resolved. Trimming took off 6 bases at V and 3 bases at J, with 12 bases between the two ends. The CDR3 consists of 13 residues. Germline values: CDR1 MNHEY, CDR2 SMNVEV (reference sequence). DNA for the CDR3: TGTGCCAGCAGCCCCCGGTCGGTCTACGAGCAGTACTTC. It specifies CASSPRSVYEQYF.

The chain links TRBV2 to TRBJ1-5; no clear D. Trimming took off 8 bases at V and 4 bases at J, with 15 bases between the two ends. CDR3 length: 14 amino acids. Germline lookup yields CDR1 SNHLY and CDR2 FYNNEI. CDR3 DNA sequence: TGTGCCAGCCCCACGCGGCGAGGGAATCAGCCCCAGCATTTT. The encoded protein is CASPTRRGNQPQHF.